This entry lists 21 T cell receptor beta chains sequenced from one sample in a study of T-cell reconstitution after alpha-beta-depleted transplantation in children (TCRdb year 2016). To prepare the library, PCR was applied. This sample was sequenced with an Illumina HiSeq 2500. TCR library preparation used molecular barcoding, with unique molecular identifiers applied to normalize quantification of the TCRbeta repertoire. Through fastp at Q25 and MiXCR, TCRdb rebuilt clones from the public reads, retaining in-frame beta chains. Under each unique CDR3 protein, matching rows form one entry showing the most common genes and DNA. The sample table shows about 400,000 distinct CDR3 sequences, and about an eighth are seen once. The ten largest clones add up to around 4.5% of the sample. The material sequenced was PBMCs, taken from the stem cell graft. These receptors were collected from a human donor who donated a stem cell graft to a child with Fanconi anemia.

In its sample, this clonotype was seen a few times. The chain couples TRBV5-4 to TRBJ2-5; maybe TRBD1 (5 bases). Germline CDR1 SGHNT, CDR2 YYREEE (reference sequence). CDR3 length equals 13 residues. V was clipped by 4 bases and J by 2 bases, with 9 bases between them. The CDR3: CASSVDTQETQYF. The CDR3 nucleotides read TGTGCCAGCAGCGTGGACACTCAAGAGACCCAGTACTTC.

This clonotype was recorded a few times. This chain uses TRBV12-1 with TRBJ2-7; TRBD1 is the table's D call, not checked against the DNA. TRBV12-1 is labeled a pseudogene. The CDR3 has 15 residues. In nucleotides, the CDR3 is TGTGCCAGCACCGGGGGGGACTGGGGACCCTACGAGCAGTACTTC. Amino acid sequence: CASTGGDWGPYEQYF.

The chain couples TRBV11-2 to TRBJ2-7; D possibly matches TRBD1 or TRBD2 (5 bases each). There are 17 residues in the CDR3. CDR1 is SGHAT and CDR2 is FQNNGV in the germline V gene. Trimming removed 0 bases at V and 0 bases at J, with 15 bases between. CDR3 protein: CASSLDWGTLYSYEQYF. As DNA, the CDR3 is TGTGCCAGCAGCTTAGATTGGGGGACCCTGTACTCCTACGAGCAGTACTTC. Complete variable domain (other parts from reference TRBV11-2 and TRBJ2-7): EAGVAQSPRYKIIEKRQSVAFWCNPISGHATLYWYQQILGQGPKLLIQFQNNGVVDDSQLPKDRFSAERLKGVDSTLKIQPAKLEDSAVYLCASSLDWGTLYSYEQYFGPGTRLTVT.

This clonotype turned up a few times. The V call is TRBV2, the J call TRBJ1-4, with D hard to call. V was pared by 8 bases and J by 7 bases, with 14 bases between. This CDR3 contains 13 residues. CDR1 SNHLY and CDR2 FYNNEI come from the germline V gene. The CDR3 bases are TGTGCCAGCCGGACGGGAGATGTTGAAAAACTGTTTTTT. It encodes CASRTGDVEKLFF.

There are a few counts of this clonotype. This chain uses TRBV11-2 with TRBJ2-2, with D possibly being TRBD1 (5 bases). This CDR3 is built from 15 residues. The germline gives CDR1 SGHAT, CDR2 FQNNGV. Trimming pared 1 base from V and 4 bases from J, leaving 10 bases between. CDR3 bases: TGTGCCAGCAGCTTAGGTGTTGGGGCCACCGGGGAGCTGTTTTTT. It codes for CASSLGVGATGELFF.

V usage is TRBV6-5 and J usage is TRBJ2-5; D might be TRBD2 (5 bases). There are 11 residues in the CDR3. Germline assignment: CDR1 MNHEY and CDR2 SVGAGI. The V end lost 7 bases, the J end lost 10 bases, and 13 bases lay between the germline ends. The chain's CDR3 is CASIAGMFQYF. CDR3 DNA: TGTGCCAGCATAGCCGGGATGTTCCAGTACTTC.

Only a few counts were recorded for this clonotype. The rearrangement links TRBV2 to TRBJ2-1, with 8 nucleotides matching TRBD1. CDR1 is SNHLY and CDR2 is FYNNEI in the germline V gene. The V segment lost 7 bases and the J segment 8 bases; nucleotides outside the gene matches: 7. CDR3 length: 13 amino acids. In nucleotides, the CDR3 is TGTGCCAGCAACAGGGGGGAATTCGATGAGCAGTTCTTC. It specifies CASNRGEFDEQFF.

This rearrangement joins TRBV18 to TRBJ1-2; a possible D gene is TRBD1 (6 bases). CDR1 and CDR2 from the germline V gene are KGHSH and LQKENI. The CDR3 sequence is 18 residues long. V was pared by 5 bases and J by 2 bases, with 24 bases between. CDR3 residues: CASSSLRGSSLGNYGYTF. DNA for the CDR3: TGTGCCAGCTCATCTCTCAGGGGATCGTCCCTTGGGAACTATGGCTACACCTTC.

CDR3 DNA: TGCGCCAGCAGTCCCGGGACAGGGGACTACGAGCAGTACGTC. As protein: CASSPGTGDYEQYV. The chain joins TRBV5-1 to TRBJ2-7; 10 bases map to TRBD1. CDR3 length equals 14 residues. The ends lost 5 bases at V and 3 bases at J; junction bases unmatched: 5. Germline V gene lookup returns CDR1 SGHRS and CDR2 YFSETQ.

This clonotype has ten or more counts. The chain uses TRBV28 and TRBJ2-7; maybe TRBD1 (6 bases). From germline, CDR1 is MDHEN and CDR2 SYDVKM. The V end lost 3 bases, the J end lost 3 bases, and 21 bases lay between the germline ends. The CDR3 is made up of 17 amino acids. In nucleotides, the CDR3 is TGTGCCAGCAGTTTTAGTGTGTTCTCCCAGGGGATCTACGAGCAGTACGTC. It codes for CASSFSVFSQGIYEQYV.

This chain connects TRBV6-2 or TRBV6-3 to TRBJ1-6, with no clear D. The V and J ends lost 7 bases and 5 bases respectively, with 15 bases between them. The CDR3 sequence is 15 residues long. The germline V gene encodes CDR1 MNHEY and CDR2 SVGEGT. The CDR3 DNA sequence: TGTGCCAGCAAGACCACTGACGGGAATAATTCACCCCTCCACTTT. Its translation: CASKTTDGNNSPLHF.

In its sample, this clonotype was seen many times. The J gene is TRBJ2-1, the V gene TRBV9; no firm D call. V was trimmed by 0 bases and J by 7 bases, leaving 11 bases between them. Germline V gives CDR1 SGDLS, CDR2 YYNGEE. This CDR3 is 14 amino acids long. CDR3 sequence reads: CASSVGGFGNEQFF. DNA of the CDR3: TGTGCCAGCAGCGTAGGAGGCTTCGGGAATGAGCAGTTCTTC.

The sample holds a few counts of this clonotype. The chain uses TRBV27 and TRBJ2-2, with 10 bases lining up with TRBD2. The ends lost 5 bases at V and 0 bases at J; junction bases unmatched: 9. Germline assignment: CDR1 MNHEY and CDR2 SMNVEV (reference sequence). This CDR3 spans 18 amino acids. The chain's CDR3 is CASSPGPGLAPNTGELFF. As DNA, the CDR3 is TGTGCCAGCAGTCCTGGCCCGGGACTAGCGCCGAACACCGGGGAGCTGTTTTTT.

The gene calls are TRBV29-1 and TRBJ1-1, with a weak D call TRBD1 (6 bases). The CDR3 sequence is 15 residues long. Germline values: CDR1 SQVTM, CDR2 ANQGSEA. V dropped 4 bases and J dropped 3 bases, with 18 bases sitting between them. The chain's CDR3 is CSVAPEGRGYTEAFF. Here the CDR3 DNA reads TGCAGCGTTGCCCCGGAGGGGAGGGGGTACACTGAAGCTTTCTTT.

This clonotype was counted a few times. This sequence joins TRBV4-3 and TRBJ1-2, with D maybe TRBD1 (5 bases). Germline loops: CDR1 LGHNA, CDR2 YSLEER. V lost 0 bases, J lost 8 bases, and 10 bases lay in between. The CDR3 sequence is 13 residues long. The chain's CDR3 is CASSQELGVGYTF. CDR3 sequence (DNA): TGCGCCAGCAGCCAAGAGTTGGGGGTCGGCTACACCTTC.

The chain joins TRBV7-9 to TRBJ2-7; D not certain. Germline-derived CDR1 and CDR2 are SEHNR and FQNEAQ (reference sequence). V lost 2 bases to trimming and J lost 6 bases, with 11 bases between them. The CDR3 spans 13 residues. The CDR3 is CASSLRQVGEQYF. The CDR3, as DNA: TGTGCCAGCAGCTTAAGACAAGTAGGCGAGCAGTACTTC.

The J gene is TRBJ2-2, the V gene TRBV6-2 or TRBV6-3, with 10 bases fitting TRBD1. The CDR3 runs to 16 residues. The V gene end was trimmed by 5 bases and the J gene end by 2 bases; junction bases not matched to a gene: 5. Germline V CDR1 and CDR2: MNHEY, SVGEGT. The CDR3 coding sequence is TGTGCCAGCAGTCCATGGACAGGGGGAAACACCGGGGAGCTGTTTTTT. It is translated as CASSPWTGGNTGELFF.

V is TRBV5-1 and J is TRBJ2-1, with 12 bases lining up with TRBD2. The CDR3 extends over 18 amino acids. The ends lost 3 bases at V and 2 bases at J; junction bases unmatched: 9. Per germline, CDR1 SGHRS and CDR2 YFSETQ. CDR3 amino acids: CASSYGLAGGLTYNEQFF. In DNA, the CDR3 is TGCGCCAGCAGCTACGGGCTAGCGGGGGGGTTAACCTACAATGAGCAGTTCTTC.

This clonotype was recorded many times. The genes are TRBV15 and TRBJ1-1; D is undetermined. Germline CDR1 is LNHNV and CDR2 is YYDKDF (reference sequence). Trimming pared 6 bases from V and 0 bases from J, leaving 8 bases between. This CDR3 contains 13 residues. CDR3: CATSYTLNTEAFF. CDR3 DNA: TGTGCCACCAGTTATACCCTGAACACTGAAGCTTTCTTT.

This clonotype was seen a single time. This chain connects TRBV5-1 to TRBJ1-1, with D hard to call. Germline lookup yields CDR1 SGHRS and CDR2 YFSETQ. V was trimmed by 0 bases and J by 5 bases, leaving 14 bases between them. The CDR3 runs 15 residues. CDR3 sequence reads: CASSLDRQKGTEAFF. CDR3 DNA sequence: TGCGCCAGCAGCTTGGACCGCCAAAAAGGAACTGAAGCTTTCTTT.

J is TRBJ2-3 and V is TRBV5-1; 12 positions agree with TRBD1. In germline, CDR1 is SGHRS, CDR2 YFSETQ. Trimming took 4 bases from V and 5 from J; bases not matched to a gene: 5. This CDR3 region has 15 residues. The CDR3 DNA reads as TGCGCCAGCAGCCGGGACAGGGGGCAGGAAGATACGCAGTATTTT. This codes for CASSRDRGQEDTQYF.